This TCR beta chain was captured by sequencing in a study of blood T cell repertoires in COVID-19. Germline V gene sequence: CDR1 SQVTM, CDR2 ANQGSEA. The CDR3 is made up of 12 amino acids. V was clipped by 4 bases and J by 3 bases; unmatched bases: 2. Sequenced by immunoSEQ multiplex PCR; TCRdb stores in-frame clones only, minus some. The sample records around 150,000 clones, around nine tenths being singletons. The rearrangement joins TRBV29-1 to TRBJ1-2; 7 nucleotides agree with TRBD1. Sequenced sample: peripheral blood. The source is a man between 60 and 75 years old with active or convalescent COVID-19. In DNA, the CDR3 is TGCAGCGTTGTAACAGGGGACTATGGCTACACCTTC. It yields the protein CSVVTGDYGYTF.